The T cell receptor (beta chain) under discussion was sequenced for a study of OX40 agonist ivuxolimab in advanced cancers. General observations from the study: People who partly responded at 0.1-3.0 mg/kg had some of the least clonal expansion seen.

Germline lookup yields CDR1 LGHNA and CDR2 YNFKEQ. V gave up 1 base and J gave up 6 bases; unmatched junction bases: 7. The CDR3 length is 15 residues. TCRdb's table, derived via immunoSEQ multiplex PCR, lists solely in-frame clones and lacks some. The sample contains tens of thousands of clones, almost 95% of which appear only once. On this clone itself: Antigen unknown.

Source: CD4+ or CD8+ T cells sorted from blood, taken in a trial of the OX40 agonist ivuxolimab. The chain has TRBV4-2 and TRBJ2-7; the match to TRBD2 covers 9 bases. This receptor was obtained from an adult with an advanced solid tumor such as melanoma, head and neck, liver or kidney cancer. Here the CDR3 DNA reads TGTGCCAGCAGCCAAGTTTTAGCGGGAGCCGGCGAGCAGTACTTC. It specifies CASSQVLAGAGEQYF.